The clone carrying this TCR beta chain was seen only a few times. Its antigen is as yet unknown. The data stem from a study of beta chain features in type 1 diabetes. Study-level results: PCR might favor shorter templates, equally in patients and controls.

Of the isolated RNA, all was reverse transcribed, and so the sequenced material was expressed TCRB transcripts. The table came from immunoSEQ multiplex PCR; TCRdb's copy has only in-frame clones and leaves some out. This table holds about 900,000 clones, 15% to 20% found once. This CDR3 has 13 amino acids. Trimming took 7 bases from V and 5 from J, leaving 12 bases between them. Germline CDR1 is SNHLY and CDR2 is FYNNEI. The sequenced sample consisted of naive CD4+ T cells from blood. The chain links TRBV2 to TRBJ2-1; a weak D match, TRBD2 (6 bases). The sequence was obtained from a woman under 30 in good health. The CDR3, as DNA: TGTGCCAGCAAGATGGACTACAACAATGAGCAGTTCTTC. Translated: CASKMDYNNEQFF.